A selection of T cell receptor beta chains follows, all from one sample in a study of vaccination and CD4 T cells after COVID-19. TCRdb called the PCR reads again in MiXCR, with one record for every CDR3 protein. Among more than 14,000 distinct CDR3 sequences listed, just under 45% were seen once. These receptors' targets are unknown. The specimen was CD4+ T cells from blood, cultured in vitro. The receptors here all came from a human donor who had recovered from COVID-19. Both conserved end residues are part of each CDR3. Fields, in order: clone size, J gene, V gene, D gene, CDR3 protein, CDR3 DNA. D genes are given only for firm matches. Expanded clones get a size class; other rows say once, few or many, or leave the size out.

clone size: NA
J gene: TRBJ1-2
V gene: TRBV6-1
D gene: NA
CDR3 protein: CASSEEAGNYGYTF
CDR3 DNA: TGTGCCAGCAGCGAAGAAGCAGGGAACTATGGCTACACCTTC

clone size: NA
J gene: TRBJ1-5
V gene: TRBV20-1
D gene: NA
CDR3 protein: CSARDEPLDGRTDQPQHF
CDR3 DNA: TGCAGTGCTAGAGATGAACCTCTGGATGGACGGACAGATCAGCCCCAGCATTTT

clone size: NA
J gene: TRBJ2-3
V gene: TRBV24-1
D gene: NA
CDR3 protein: CATSDRPMTDTQYF
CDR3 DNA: TGTGCCACCAGTGATCGTCCAATGACAGATACGCAGTATTTT

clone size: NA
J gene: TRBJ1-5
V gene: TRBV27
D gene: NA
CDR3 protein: CASRTANNQPQHF
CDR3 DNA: TGTGCCAGCAGGACAGCGAACAATCAGCCCCAGCATTTT

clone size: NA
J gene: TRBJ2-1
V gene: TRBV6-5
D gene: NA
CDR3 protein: CASSYTGINEQFF
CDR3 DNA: TGTGCCAGCAGTTACACGGGAATCAATGAGCAGTTCTTC

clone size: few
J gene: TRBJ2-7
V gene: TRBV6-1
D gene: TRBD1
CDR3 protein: CASSKKDRGYEQYF
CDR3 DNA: TGTGCCAGCAGTAAAAAGGACAGGGGTTACGAGCAGTACTTC

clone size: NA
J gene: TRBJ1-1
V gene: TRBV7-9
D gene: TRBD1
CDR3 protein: CASSLVGQGATEAFF
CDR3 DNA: TGCGCCAGCAGCTTGGTAGGACAGGGGGCCACTGAAGCTTTCTTT

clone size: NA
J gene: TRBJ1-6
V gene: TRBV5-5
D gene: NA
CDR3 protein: CASCRGLSSPLHF
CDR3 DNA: TGTGCCAGCTGTAGGGGCCTTTCTTCACCCCTCCACTTT

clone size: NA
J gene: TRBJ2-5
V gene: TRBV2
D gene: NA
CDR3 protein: CASTVGSSPAETQYF
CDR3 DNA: TGTGCCAGCACCGTAGGCTCCTCTCCAGCGGAGACCCAGTACTTC

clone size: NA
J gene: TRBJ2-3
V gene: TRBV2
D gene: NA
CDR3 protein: CALPGDIGEDTQYF
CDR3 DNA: TGTGCCCTCCCGGGGGACATAGGGGAAGATACGCAGTATTTT

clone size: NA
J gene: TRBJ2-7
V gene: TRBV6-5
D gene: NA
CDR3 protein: CASSYRDEQYF
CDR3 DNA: TGTGCCAGCAGTTACAGGGACGAGCAGTACTTC

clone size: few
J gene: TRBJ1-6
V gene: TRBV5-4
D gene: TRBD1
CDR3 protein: CASSTDRVRNSPLHF
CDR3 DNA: TGTGCCAGCAGCACCGACAGGGTGCGCAATTCACCCCTCCACTTT

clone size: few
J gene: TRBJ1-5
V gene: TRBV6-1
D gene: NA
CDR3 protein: CASRHNRESHSNQPQHF
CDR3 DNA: TGTGCCAGCAGACACAATCGGGAGTCTCATAGCAATCAGCCCCAGCATTTT

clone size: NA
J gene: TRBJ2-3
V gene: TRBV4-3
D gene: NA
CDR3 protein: CASSQVGGTDTQYF
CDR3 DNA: TGCGCCAGCAGCCAAGTCGGTGGCACAGATACGCAGTATTTT

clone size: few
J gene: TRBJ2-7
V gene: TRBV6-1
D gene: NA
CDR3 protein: CASSPRGGGVSYEQYF
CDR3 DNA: TGTGCCAGCAGTCCAAGGGGCGGTGGGGTCTCCTACGAGCAGTACTTC

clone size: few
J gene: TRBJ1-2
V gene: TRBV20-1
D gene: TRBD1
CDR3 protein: CSALVGTGGNYGYTF
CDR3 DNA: TGCAGTGCTCTGGTCGGGACAGGGGGCAATTATGGCTACACCTTC

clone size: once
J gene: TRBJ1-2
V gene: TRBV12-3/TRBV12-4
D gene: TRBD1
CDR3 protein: CASSPGQGYGYTF
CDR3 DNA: TGTGCCAGCAGCCCGGGACAGGGGTATGGCTACACCTTC

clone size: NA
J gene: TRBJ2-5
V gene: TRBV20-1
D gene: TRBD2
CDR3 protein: CSAPNAGTSGRRGETQYF
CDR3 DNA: TGCAGTGCTCCGAACGCCGGGACTAGCGGGAGGAGGGGGGAGACCCAGTACTTC

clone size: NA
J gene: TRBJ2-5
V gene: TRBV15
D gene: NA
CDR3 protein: CATSRGDRGREETQYF
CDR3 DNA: TGTGCCACCAGCAGAGGGGATCGGGGCCGGGAAGAGACCCAGTACTTC

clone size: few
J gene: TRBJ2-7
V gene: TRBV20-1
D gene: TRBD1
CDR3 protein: CSATGGDYEQYF
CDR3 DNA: TGCAGTGCTACAGGGGGCGACTACGAGCAGTACTTC

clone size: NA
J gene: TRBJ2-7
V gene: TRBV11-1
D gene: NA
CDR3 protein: CASNPPWQGEQYF
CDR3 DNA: TGTGCCAGCAACCCGCCCTGGCAGGGCGAGCAGTACTTC

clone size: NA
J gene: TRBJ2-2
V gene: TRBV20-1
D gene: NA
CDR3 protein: CSARDPAAGELFF
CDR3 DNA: TGCAGTGCTAGAGATCCCGCAGCCGGGGAGCTGTTTTTT

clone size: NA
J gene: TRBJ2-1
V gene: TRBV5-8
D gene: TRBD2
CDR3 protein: CASGTILAGGINEQFF
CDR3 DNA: TGTGCCAGCGGGACAATATTAGCGGGAGGTATCAATGAGCAGTTCTTC

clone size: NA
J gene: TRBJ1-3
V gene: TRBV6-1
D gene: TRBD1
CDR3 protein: CASSKTNRGLANTIYF
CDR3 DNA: TGTGCCAGCAGCAAGACAAACAGGGGCCTTGCGAACACCATATATTTT

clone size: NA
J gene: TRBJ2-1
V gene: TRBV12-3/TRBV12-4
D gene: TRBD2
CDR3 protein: CASSKTSGVYNEQFF
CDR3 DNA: TGTGCCAGCAGCAAGACTAGCGGAGTCTACAATGAGCAGTTCTTC

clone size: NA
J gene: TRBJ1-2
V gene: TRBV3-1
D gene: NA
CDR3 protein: CASSQDAQGYYGYTF
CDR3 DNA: TGTGCCAGCAGCCAAGACGCCCAGGGGTATTATGGCTACACCTTC

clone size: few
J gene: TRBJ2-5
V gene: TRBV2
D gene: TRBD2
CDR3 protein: CASSDQTSGGSETQYF
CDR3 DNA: TGTGCCAGCAGTGACCAGACTAGCGGGGGTTCGGAGACCCAGTACTTC